What follows is one TCR beta chain and its context. This sample was taken from a study of blood T cell repertoires in COVID-19. About the study: PBMCs, B-cell-depleted T cells, or T cells were the source of the cDNA or gDNA that made up the material.

V trimming: 2 bases; J trimming: 5 bases; junction bases outside the gene matches: 9. From germline, CDR1 is SNHLY and CDR2 FYNNEI. This CDR3 has 17 residues. Per the original methods: Using reference gene primer amplification, nucleated cell counts were estimated. The table came from immunoSEQ multiplex PCR; TCRdb's copy has only in-frame clones and leaves some out. V and J calls and clone size are those listed in that table; D and trimming were worked out from the DNA. In the table there are about 79,000 clones, 80% to 90% of which are singletons. The TCR comes from a man aged 50-60 years with active COVID-19. The sample consisted of peripheral blood. This chain uses TRBV2 with TRBJ1-4; TRBD1 matches 9 bases. CDR3 bases: TGTGCCAGCAGTGAATTGAGGACAGGGGCGTCAAATGAAAAACTGTTTTTT. Translating it yields CASSELRTGASNEKLFF. Based on the CDR3 plus reference TRBV2 and TRBJ1-4, the full variable domain is EPEVTQTPSHQVTQMGQEVILRCVPISNHLYFYWYRQILGQKVEFLVSFYNNEISEKSEIFDDQFSVERPDGSNFTLKIRSTKLEDSAMYFCASSELRTGASNEKLFFGSGTQLSVL.